The next 16 T cell receptor beta chains were all read from a single sample in a study of graft-versus-host responses after intestinal transplantation. Libraries were prepared by immunoSEQ multiplex PCR; TCRdb keeps only in-frame clonotypes and omits some of them. The sample yields fewer than 25,000 clones, about 80% seen once. Intraepithelial and lamina propria lymphocytes were freed from processed graft tissue. Sequencing was performed on ileum tissue, taken 12 days after intestinal transplant. The receptors shown here come from a human patient who received an intestinal transplant, so some T cells may come from the graft donor.

This clone was detected once. The chain joins TRBV7-3 to TRBJ1-1; TRBD1 matches at 7 bases. CDR1 SGHTA and CDR2 FQGTGA come from the germline V gene. V lost 5 bases to trimming and J lost 0 bases; unmatched junction nucleotides: 6. The CDR3 has 15 amino acids. This CDR3 is CASSQGVYMNTEAFF. CDR3 nucleotide sequence: TGTGCCAGCAGCCAGGGGGTATACATGAACACTGAAGCTTTCTTT.

This clone was seen only a few times. The chain recombines TRBV6-5 with TRBJ1-6; D is possibly TRBD1 (6 bases). V lost 6 bases, J lost 10 bases, and 19 bases lay in between. The CDR3 is 15 amino acids. Germline-derived CDR1 and CDR2 are MNHEY and SVGAGI. The CDR3 region is CASRLTGSGESPLHF. In DNA, the CDR3 is TGTGCCAGCAGGCTAACAGGGTCAGGGGAATCACCCCTCCACTTT.

The rearrangement uses TRBV27 and TRBJ2-7, with TRBD1 matching over 8 bases. The CDR3 is made up of 18 amino acids. Per the germline V gene, CDR1 is MNHEY and CDR2 is SMNVEV (reference sequence). With V trimmed by 2 bases and J by 3 bases, 15 bases remained unmatched. The CDR3 sequence: CASSLRGVAGQGLYEQYF. The CDR3 DNA reads as TGTGCCAGCAGTTTAAGGGGAGTAGCAGGACAGGGACTCTACGAGCAGTACTTC.

The chain employs TRBV10-3 and TRBJ1-2, with 8 bases identical to TRBD1. V was pared by 4 bases and J by 0 bases, with 10 bases of the junction left unmatched. From germline, CDR1 is ENHRY and CDR2 SYGVKD. The CDR3 has 17 amino acids. Here the CDR3 reads CAISAPGGFGTNYGYTF. DNA of the CDR3: TGTGCCATCAGTGCGCCAGGGGGCTTTGGGACTAACTATGGCTACACCTTC.

This sequence joins TRBV2 and TRBJ2-5, with TRBD2 matching over 7 bases. Germline CDR1 is SNHLY and CDR2 is FYNNEI. The trim removed 0 bases at V and 2 bases at J, leaving 0 bases unmatched. This CDR3 contains 14 residues. The chain's CDR3 is CASSEAGGQETQYF. DNA of the CDR3: TGTGCCAGCAGTGAAGCGGGGGGGCAAGAGACCCAGTACTTC.

The chain couples TRBV6-1 to TRBJ2-7; 7 nucleotides align to TRBD2. There are 13 residues in the CDR3. Trimming removed 11 bases from V and 3 bases from J; junction bases left unmatched: 10. Germline values: CDR1 MNHNS, CDR2 SASEGT. CDR3 in amino acids: CAHRAGRDYEQYF. Written as DNA, the CDR3 is TGTGCCCATAGGGCAGGGAGGGACTACGAGCAGTACTTC.

The DNA of the CDR3 is TGTGCCAGCAGTCGGGGACTAGAGGTCGGGACCCAGTACTTC. It translates to CASSRGLEVGTQYF. This chain links TRBV27 with TRBJ2-5; TRBD2 aligns across 8 bases. The germline gives CDR1 MNHEY, CDR2 SMNVEV (reference sequence). This CDR3 is 14 amino acids long. V lost 5 bases and J lost 7; bases outside the gene matches: 9.

This clone was counted only a few times. The gene calls are TRBV7-2 and TRBJ2-7; a weak D match, TRBD1 (7 bases). V lost 1 base and J lost 6, with 13 bases in between. Looked up from germline, CDR1 is SGHTA and CDR2 is FQGNSA. This CDR3 has 14 amino acids. CDR3 DNA sequence: TGTGCCAGCAGCTTAGGGAGGGGGCCAAGCGAGCAGTACTTC. Protein: CASSLGRGPSEQYF.

The rearrangement uses TRBV2 and TRBJ2-4; no firm D call. Trimming shortened V by 4 bases and J by 0 bases, and 13 bases separated the two germline ends. From germline, CDR1 is SNHLY and CDR2 FYNNEI. CDR3 length: 16 amino acids. The CDR3 here is CASSGIGQLAKNIQYF. CDR3 nucleotide sequence: TGTGCCAGCAGTGGTATTGGGCAGCTAGCCAAAAACATTCAGTACTTC.

The V call is TRBV7-9, the J call TRBJ2-3; TRBD2 is a possible D gene (6 bases). The V gene's germline CDR1 is SEHNR and CDR2 FQNEAQ (reference sequence). Trimming pared 1 base from V and 4 bases from J, leaving 18 bases between. This CDR3 has 17 amino acids. The CDR3 sequence is CASSLGGGAGGSDTQYF. The CDR3 DNA reads as TGTGCCAGCAGCTTAGGAGGCGGAGCTGGGGGGTCAGATACGCAGTATTTT. Looking up the rest from reference TRBV7-9 and TRBJ2-3 gives the full variable domain: DTGVSQNPRHKITKRGQNVTFRCDPISEHNRLYWYRQTLGQGPEFLTYFQNEAQLEKSRLLSDRFSAERPKGSFSTLEIQRTEQGDSAMYLCASSLGGGAGGSDTQYFGPGTRLTVL.

The V gene is TRBV7-9, the J gene TRBJ2-1, with 10 bases lining up with TRBD2. Per germline, CDR1 SEHNR and CDR2 FQNEAQ (reference sequence). V shed 5 bases, J shed 3 bases, and the junction held 13 bases outside the gene matches. This CDR3 has 18 amino acids. The CDR3, as DNA: TGTGCCAGCAGCCCCTCTGGACGTTTAGCGGGGGGCTACAATGAGCAGTTCTTC. This sequence encodes CASSPSGRLAGGYNEQFF.

The J gene is TRBJ1-3, the V gene TRBV28, with 8 bases that match TRBD1. V lost 3 bases to trimming and J lost 7 bases; unmatched junction nucleotides: 17. CDR1 is MDHEN and CDR2 is SYDVKM in the germline V gene. CDR3 length: 18 residues. The CDR3 loop reads CASSLTQGAHGGPNTIYF. DNA of the CDR3: TGTGCCAGCAGTTTGACGCAGGGGGCGCATGGTGGGCCGAACACCATATATTTT.

This clone was found a few times. The V call is TRBV27, the J call TRBJ1-6; 11 nucleotides align to TRBD1. There are 20 residues in the CDR3. Looked up from germline, CDR1 is MNHEY and CDR2 is SMNVEV (reference sequence). V trimming: 2 bases; J trimming: 9 bases; junction bases outside the gene matches: 18. CDR3 sequence (DNA): TGTGCCAGCAGTTTAAATGGGACCGGGACAGGGGGTCCTTGGGGTTCACCCCTCCACTTT. This gives the protein CASSLNGTGTGGPWGSPLHF.

The gene calls are TRBV7-9 and TRBJ2-1; unclear D gene. V was shortened by 5 bases and J by 9 bases, with 8 bases between the two germline ends. The germline CDR1 and CDR2 sequences are SEHNR and FQNEAQ (reference sequence). CDR3 length: 11 residues. CDR3 region: CASSRSGEQFF. The DNA for the CDR3 is TGTGCCAGCAGCCGCTCGGGTGAGCAGTTCTTC.

V usage is TRBV27 and J usage is TRBJ1-5; D is ambiguous. The V end was cut by 5 bases, the J end by 3 bases, with 17 bases between. Per the germline V gene, CDR1 is MNHEY and CDR2 is SMNVEV (reference sequence). CDR3 length equals 16 residues. The CDR3 here is CASSSGSVGFNQPQHF. The CDR3 DNA reads TGTGCCAGCAGTAGCGGGTCGGTCGGGTTCAATCAGCCCCAGCATTTT.

This clone was detected only once. The chain links TRBV11-2 to TRBJ1-2; no definite D call. The CDR3 contains 13 residues. Germline lookup yields CDR1 SGHAT and CDR2 FQNNGV. Trimming left V 0 bases short and J 5 bases short, with 7 bases between. This CDR3 reads CASSLEGGYGYTF. Here the CDR3 DNA reads TGTGCCAGCAGCTTAGAAGGAGGGTATGGCTACACCTTC.